This TCR beta chain was documented in a study of T cells after yellow fever vaccination. Study context: With SMART-Seq v4 Ultra Low Input, the fractions containing low cell numbers were prepared. The study, taken as a whole, reports: Overall, a small share of clonotypes was seen in both CD4 and CD8 compartments. The presence of abundant clonotypes contaminating from the bulk population was possible in FACS-sorted repertoires. A secondary response was less intense yet reached its peak sooner, at day 5 versus 15.

This clonotype was seen a few times. Its antigen is not known. TCRdb ran MiXCR on the 5' RACE reads and lists one entry per CDR3 protein. This sample has under 350,000 distinct CDR3 sequences, with over 3.5% found just once. The CDR3 extends over 14 amino acids. Trimming stripped 4 bases from V and 12 bases from J, with 19 bases between. Germline CDR1 reads KGHSH; CDR2 reads LQKENI. Sequences were derived from PBMCs, sampled 5 days after the yellow fever booster vaccination. This clonotype originated in a man between 18 and 29 years old who received the YFV17D yellow fever vaccine. The rearrangement links TRBV18 to TRBJ2-1, with TRBD1 as a possible D gene (5 bases). The CDR3 DNA follows: TGTGCCAGCTCACAATCGGAAGAAACAAGGGGGCAGTTCTTC. This gives the protein CASSQSEETRGQFF.